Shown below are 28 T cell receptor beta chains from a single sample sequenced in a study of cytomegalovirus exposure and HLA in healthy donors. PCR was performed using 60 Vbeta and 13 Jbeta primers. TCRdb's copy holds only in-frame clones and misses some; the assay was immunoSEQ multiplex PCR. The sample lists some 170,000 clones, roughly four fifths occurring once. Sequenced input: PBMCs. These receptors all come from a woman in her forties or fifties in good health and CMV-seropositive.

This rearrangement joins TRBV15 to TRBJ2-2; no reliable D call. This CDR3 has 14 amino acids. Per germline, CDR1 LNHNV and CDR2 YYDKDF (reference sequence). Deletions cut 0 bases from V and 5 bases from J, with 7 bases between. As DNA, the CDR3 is TGTGCCACCAGCAGAGATAGGAGTACCGGGGAGCTGTTTTTT. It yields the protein CATSRDRSTGELFF.

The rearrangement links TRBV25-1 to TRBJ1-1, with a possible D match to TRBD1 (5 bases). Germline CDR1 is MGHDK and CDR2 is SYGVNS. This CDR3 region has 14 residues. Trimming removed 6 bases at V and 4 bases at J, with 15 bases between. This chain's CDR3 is CASSRSGGTTEAFF. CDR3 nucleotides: TGTGCCAGCAGCCGGTCGGGGGGGACCACTGAAGCTTTCTTT. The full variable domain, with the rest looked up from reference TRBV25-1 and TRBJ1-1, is EADIYQTPRYLVIGTGKKITLECSQTMGHDKMYWYQQDPGMELHLIHYSYGVNSTEKGDLSSESTVSRIRTEHFPLTLESARPSHTSQYLCASSRSGGTTEAFFGQGTRLTVV.

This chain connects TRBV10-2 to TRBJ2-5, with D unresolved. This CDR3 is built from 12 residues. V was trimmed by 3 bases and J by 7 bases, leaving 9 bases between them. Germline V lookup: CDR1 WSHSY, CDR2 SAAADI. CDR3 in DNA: TGCGCCAGCAGTGACCCAGATCGGACCCAGTACTTC. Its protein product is CASSDPDRTQYF.

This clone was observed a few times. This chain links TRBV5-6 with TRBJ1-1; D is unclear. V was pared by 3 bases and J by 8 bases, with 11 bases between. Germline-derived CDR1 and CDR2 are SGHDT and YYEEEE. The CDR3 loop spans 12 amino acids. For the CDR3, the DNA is TGTGCCAGCAGCTCCTGGGAGGGCGAAGCTTTCTTT. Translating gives CASSSWEGEAFF.

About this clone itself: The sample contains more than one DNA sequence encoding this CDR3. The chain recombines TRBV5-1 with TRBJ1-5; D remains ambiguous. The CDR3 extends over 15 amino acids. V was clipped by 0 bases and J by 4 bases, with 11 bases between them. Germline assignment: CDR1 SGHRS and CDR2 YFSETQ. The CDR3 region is CASSLEGVGNQPQHF. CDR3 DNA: TGCGCCAGCAGCTTGGAGGGAGTTGGAAATCAGCCCCAGCATTTT.

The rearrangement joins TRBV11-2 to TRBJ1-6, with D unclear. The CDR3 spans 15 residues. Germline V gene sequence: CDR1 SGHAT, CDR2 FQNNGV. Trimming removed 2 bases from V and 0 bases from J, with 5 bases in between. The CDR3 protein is CASSLKSSYNSPLHF. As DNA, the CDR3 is TGTGCCAGCAGCTTAAAGAGCTCCTATAATTCACCCCTCCACTTT.

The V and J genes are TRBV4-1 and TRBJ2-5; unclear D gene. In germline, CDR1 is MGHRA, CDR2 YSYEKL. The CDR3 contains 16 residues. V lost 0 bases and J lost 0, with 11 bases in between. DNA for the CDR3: TGCGCCAGCAGCCAAGAACCGTACAGAGACCAAGAGACCCAGTACTTC. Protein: CASSQEPYRDQETQYF.

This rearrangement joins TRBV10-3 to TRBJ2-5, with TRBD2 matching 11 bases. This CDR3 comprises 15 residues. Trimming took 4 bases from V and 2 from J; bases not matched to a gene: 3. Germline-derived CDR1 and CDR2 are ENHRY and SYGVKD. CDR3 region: CAISVGLAEQETQYF. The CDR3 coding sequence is TGTGCCATCAGTGTGGGACTAGCGGAACAAGAGACCCAGTACTTC.

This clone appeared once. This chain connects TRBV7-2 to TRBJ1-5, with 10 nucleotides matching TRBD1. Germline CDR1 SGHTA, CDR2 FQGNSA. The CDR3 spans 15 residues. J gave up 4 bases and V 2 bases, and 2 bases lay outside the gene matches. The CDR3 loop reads CASSLRTGGNQPQHF. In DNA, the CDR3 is TGTGCCAGCAGCTTAAGGACAGGGGGAAATCAGCCCCAGCATTTT.

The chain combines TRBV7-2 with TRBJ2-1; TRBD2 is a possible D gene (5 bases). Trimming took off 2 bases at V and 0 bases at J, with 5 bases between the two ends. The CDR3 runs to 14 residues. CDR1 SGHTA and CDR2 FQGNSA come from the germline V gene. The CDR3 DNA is TGTGCCAGCAGCTTAACTAGCTCCTACAATGAGCAGTTCTTC. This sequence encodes CASSLTSSYNEQFF.

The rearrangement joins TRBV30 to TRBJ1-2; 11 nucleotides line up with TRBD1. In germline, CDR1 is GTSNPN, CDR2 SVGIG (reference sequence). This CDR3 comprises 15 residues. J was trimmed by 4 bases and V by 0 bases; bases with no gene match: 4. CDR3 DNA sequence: TGTGCCTGGAGTGTACTTGGGACAGGGGGCTATGGCTACACCTTC. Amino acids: CAWSVLGTGGYGYTF. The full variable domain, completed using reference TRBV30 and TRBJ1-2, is SQTIHQWPATLVQPVGSPLSLECTVEGTSNPNLYWYRQAAGRGLQLLFYSVGIGQISSEVPQNLSASRPQDRQFILSSKKLLLSDSGFYLCAWSVLGTGGYGYTFGSGTRLTVV.

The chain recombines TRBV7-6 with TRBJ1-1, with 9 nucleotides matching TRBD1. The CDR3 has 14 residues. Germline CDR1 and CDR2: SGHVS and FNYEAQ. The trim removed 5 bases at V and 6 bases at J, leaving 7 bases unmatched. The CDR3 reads CASSLLQGAAEAFF. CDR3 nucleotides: TGTGCCAGCAGCCTACTACAGGGGGCCGCTGAAGCTTTCTTT.

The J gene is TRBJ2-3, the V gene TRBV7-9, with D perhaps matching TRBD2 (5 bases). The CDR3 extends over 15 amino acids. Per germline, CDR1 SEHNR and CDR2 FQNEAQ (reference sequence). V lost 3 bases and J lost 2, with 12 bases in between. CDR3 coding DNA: TGTGCCAGCAGCTTTCTCGGGGAATTCACAGATACGCAGTATTTT. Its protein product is CASSFLGEFTDTQYF.

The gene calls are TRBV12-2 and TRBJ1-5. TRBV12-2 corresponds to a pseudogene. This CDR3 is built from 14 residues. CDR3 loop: CASRFRYSNQPQHF. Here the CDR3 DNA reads TGTGCAAGTCGCTTTAGATATAGCAATCAGCCCCAGCATTTT.

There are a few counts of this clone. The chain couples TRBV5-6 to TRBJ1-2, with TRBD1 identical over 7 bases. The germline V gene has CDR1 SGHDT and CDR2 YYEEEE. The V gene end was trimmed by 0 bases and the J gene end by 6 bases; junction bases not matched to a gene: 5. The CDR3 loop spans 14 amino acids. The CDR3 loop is CASSLGSGQHGYTF. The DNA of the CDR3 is TGTGCCAGCAGCTTGGGTTCGGGACAGCATGGCTACACCTTC. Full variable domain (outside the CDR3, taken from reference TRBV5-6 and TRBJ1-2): DAGVTQSPTHLIKTRGQQVTLRCSPKSGHDTVSWYQQALGQGPQFIFQYYEEEERQRGNFPDRFSGHQFPNYSSELNVNALLLGDSALYLCASSLGSGQHGYTFGSGTRLTVV.

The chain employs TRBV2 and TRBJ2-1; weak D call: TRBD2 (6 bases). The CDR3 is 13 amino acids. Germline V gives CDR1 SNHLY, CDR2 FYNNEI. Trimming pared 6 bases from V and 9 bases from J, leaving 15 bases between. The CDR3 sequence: CASSGERESEQFF. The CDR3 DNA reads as TGTGCCAGCAGCGGGGAACGGGAGAGTGAGCAGTTCTTC.

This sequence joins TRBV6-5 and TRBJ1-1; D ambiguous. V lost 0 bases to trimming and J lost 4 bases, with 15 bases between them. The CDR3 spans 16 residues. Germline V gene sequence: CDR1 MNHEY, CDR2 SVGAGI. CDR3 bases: TGTGCCAGCAGTTACTCTTTTGAGCTCTCGGGCACTGAAGCTTTCTTT. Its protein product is CASSYSFELSGTEAFF.

This chain's CDR3 is CASRTGGWGTEAFF. The CDR3 bases are TGTGCCAGCAGGACAGGGGGCTGGGGCACTGAAGCTTTCTTT. The rearrangement joins TRBV2 to TRBJ1-1; 10 positions match TRBD1. This CDR3 comprises 14 residues. CDR1 and CDR2 from the germline V gene are SNHLY and FYNNEI. Germline trimming cut 6 bases from V and 4 bases from J; bases unmatched to any gene: 5.

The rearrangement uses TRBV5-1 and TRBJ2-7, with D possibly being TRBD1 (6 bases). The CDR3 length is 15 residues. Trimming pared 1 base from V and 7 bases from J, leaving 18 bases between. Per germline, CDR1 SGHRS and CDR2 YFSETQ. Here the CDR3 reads CASSLLQGGVGEQYF. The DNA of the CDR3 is TGCGCCAGCAGCTTGCTACAGGGCGGCGTGGGGGAGCAGTACTTC.

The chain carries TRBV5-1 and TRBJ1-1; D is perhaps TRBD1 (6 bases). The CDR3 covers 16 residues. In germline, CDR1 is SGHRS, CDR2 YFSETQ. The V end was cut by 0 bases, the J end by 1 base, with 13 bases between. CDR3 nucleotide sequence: TGCGCCAGCAGCTTGGACCCGACAGGAAAGAACACTGAAGCTTTCTTT. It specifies CASSLDPTGKNTEAFF.

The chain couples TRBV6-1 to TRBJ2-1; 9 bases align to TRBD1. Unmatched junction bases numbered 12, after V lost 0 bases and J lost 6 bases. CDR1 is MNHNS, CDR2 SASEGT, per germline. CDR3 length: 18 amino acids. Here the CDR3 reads CASSEALPFGTGINEQFF. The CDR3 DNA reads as TGTGCCAGCAGTGAAGCGCTTCCTTTTGGGACAGGGATCAATGAGCAGTTCTTC.

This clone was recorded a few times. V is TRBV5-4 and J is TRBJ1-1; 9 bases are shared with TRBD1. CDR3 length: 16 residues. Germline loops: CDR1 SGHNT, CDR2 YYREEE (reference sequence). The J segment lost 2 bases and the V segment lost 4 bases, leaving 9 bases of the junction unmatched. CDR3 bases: TGTGCCAGCAGCCCGGCCGGGACAGGGCTTAACACTGAAGCTTTCTTT. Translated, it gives CASSPAGTGLNTEAFF.

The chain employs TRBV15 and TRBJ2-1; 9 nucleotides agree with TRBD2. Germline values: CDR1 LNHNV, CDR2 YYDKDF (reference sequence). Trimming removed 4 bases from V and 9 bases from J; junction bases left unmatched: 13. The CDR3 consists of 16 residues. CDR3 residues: CATSTPWRGGGGEQFF. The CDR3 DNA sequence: TGTGCCACCAGCACCCCTTGGCGGGGGGGCGGGGGTGAGCAGTTCTTC.

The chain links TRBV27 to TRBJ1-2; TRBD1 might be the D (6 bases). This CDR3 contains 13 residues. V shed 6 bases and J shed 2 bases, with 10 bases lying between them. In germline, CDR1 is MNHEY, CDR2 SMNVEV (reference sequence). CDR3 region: CASRQQGNYGYTF. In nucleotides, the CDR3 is TGTGCCAGCAGACAACAGGGCAACTATGGCTACACCTTC.

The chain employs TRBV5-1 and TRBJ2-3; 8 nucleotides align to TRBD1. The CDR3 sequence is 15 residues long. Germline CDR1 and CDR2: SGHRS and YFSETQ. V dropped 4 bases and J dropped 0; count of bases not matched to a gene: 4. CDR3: CASSGQGPSTDTQYF. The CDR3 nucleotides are TGCGCCAGCAGCGGACAGGGACCTAGCACAGATACGCAGTATTTT.

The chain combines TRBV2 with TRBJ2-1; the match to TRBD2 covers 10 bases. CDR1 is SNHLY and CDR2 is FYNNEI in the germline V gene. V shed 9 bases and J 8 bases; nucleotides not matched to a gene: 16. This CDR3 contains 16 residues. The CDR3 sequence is CARGTKRGGQSDEQFF. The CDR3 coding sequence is TGTGCCAGGGGGACTAAGCGGGGGGGCCAGTCGGATGAGCAGTTCTTC.

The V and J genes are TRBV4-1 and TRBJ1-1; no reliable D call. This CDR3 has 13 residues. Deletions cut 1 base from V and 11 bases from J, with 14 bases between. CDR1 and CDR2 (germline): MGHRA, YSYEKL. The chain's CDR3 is CASSQAGGVLAFF. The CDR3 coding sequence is TGCGCCAGCAGCCAAGCCGGAGGCGTATTGGCTTTCTTT.

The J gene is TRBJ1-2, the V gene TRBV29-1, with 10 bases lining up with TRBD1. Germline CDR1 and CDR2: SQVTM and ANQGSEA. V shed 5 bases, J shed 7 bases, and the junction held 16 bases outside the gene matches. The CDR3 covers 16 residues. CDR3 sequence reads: CSVTVNRDRGRGGYTF. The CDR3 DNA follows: TGCAGCGTTACAGTAAACCGGGACAGGGGTAGGGGTGGCTACACCTTC.